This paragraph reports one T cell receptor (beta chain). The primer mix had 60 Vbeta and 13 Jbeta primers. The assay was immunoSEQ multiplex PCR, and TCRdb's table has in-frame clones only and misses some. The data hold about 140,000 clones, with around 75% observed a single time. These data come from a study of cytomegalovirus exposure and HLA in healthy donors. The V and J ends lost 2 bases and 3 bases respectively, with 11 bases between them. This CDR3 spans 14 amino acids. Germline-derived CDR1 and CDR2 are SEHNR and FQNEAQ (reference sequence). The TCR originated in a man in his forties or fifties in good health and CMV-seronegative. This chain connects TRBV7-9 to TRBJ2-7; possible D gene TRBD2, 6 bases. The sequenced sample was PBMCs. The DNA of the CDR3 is TGTGCCAGCAGCTTAAATGGCGGGAACTACGAGCAGTACTTC. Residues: CASSLNGGNYEQYF.